This is a list of T cell receptor beta chains from one sample in a study of blood T cell repertoires in COVID-19. This table comes from immunoSEQ multiplex PCR, and its TCRdb copy is limited to in-frame clones, with some not included. The sample yields 150,000 to 200,000 clones, 85% to 90% seen once. The specimen was peripheral blood. Receptor source: a man aged 18 to 29 with active or convalescent COVID-19. Each CDR3 is given with its conserved first and last residue. The D gene is left open where the match is weak. Clone size is not always given. Where it is, it says once, few, many or a class for expanded clones.

J,D,size,V,length,DNA,CDR3
TRBJ2-1,TRBD1,once,TRBV24-1,17,TGTGCCGCCAGTGATCCACGAAGACAGGGAGCGTACAATGAGCAGTTCTTC,CAASDPRRQGAYNEQFF
TRBJ2-5,TRBD1,-,TRBV4-3,15,TGCGCCAGCAGCCCCCCACAGGGGGCCCGAGAGACCCAGTACTTC,CASSPPQGARETQYF
TRBJ2-7,TRBD1,-,TRBV24-1,14,TGTGCCACCTCCCCTCGACAGGGCTTGGGCGAGCAGTACTTC,CATSPRQGLGEQYF
TRBJ1-1,-,once,TRBV6-5,14,TGTGCCAGCGGTCCGAGGGCACGGGTCACTGAAGCTTTCTTT,CASGPRARVTEAFF
TRBJ2-2,-,-,TRBV7-3,15,TGTGCCAGCAGCCCCACGGGCGGGCCCCCCGGGGAGCTGTTTTTT,CASSPTGGPPGELFF
TRBJ1-5,-,-,TRBV19,15,TGTGCCAGTAGTATAGGGGGAGGCAGCAATCAGCCCCAGCATTTT,CASSIGGGSNQPQHF
TRBJ2-7,-,-,TRBV10-3,14,TGTGCCATCAGTACGTTACTTCCCTCCTACGAGCAGTACTTC,CAISTLLPSYEQYF
TRBJ1-3,-,-,TRBV5-4,15,TGTGCCAGCAGCTTGGCCCAGGGATGGGGAAACACCATATATTTT,CASSLAQGWGNTIYF
TRBJ1-6,TRBD1,-,TRBV28,14,TGTGCCAGCAGTTTGGACAGGGCTGACTCACCCCTCCACTTT,CASSLDRADSPLHF
TRBJ2-1,-,-,TRBV24-1,16,TGTGCCACCAGCCCGACTAGTCGGGGGAACCACAATGAGCAGTTCTTC,CATSPTSRGNHNEQFF
TRBJ2-1,TRBD2,-,TRBV5-4,15,TGTGCCAGCAGCTTGGCCAGGGTAGCGGGGCAAGGGCAGTTCTTC,CASSLARVAGQGQFF
TRBJ1-2,TRBD1,-,TRBV7-9,16,TGTGCCAGCACCCAAAGTGGGACAGGGCGAAACTATGGCTACACCTTC,CASTQSGTGRNYGYTF
TRBJ2-3,-,-,TRBV6-5,16,TGTGCCAGCAGTTACCTATTTGATTCTAGCACAGATACGCAGTATTTT,CASSYLFDSSTDTQYF
TRBJ2-1,-,-,TRBV30,13,TGTGCCTGGAGTGTATCGCAGGGGGGTGAGCAGTTCTTC,CAWSVSQGGEQFF
TRBJ1-1,-,-,TRBV7-2,14,TGTGCCAGCAATTCCGGCGGGGGGAACACTGAAGCTTTCTTT,CASNSGGGNTEAFF
TRBJ2-2,TRBD1,-,TRBV7-2,13,TGTGCCACCGCGGACAGGGATGCCGGGGAGCTGTTTTTT,CATADRDAGELFF
TRBJ1-4,TRBD1,-,TRBV7-9,14,TGTGCCAGCAGTGCCACTACCGGCGGGACAGAACTGTTTTTT,CASSATTGGTELFF
TRBJ2-3,TRBD2,-,TRBV5-1,19,TGCGCCAGCAGCTTCTCCGGGACTAGCGGGGGCATGCGCACAGATACGCAGTATTTT,CASSFSGTSGGMRTDTQYF
TRBJ2-5,-,-,TRBV19,13,TGTGCCAGTAGTAGGAGCGTGCTGGAGACCCAGTACTTC,CASSRSVLETQYF
TRBJ2-3,TRBD1,-,TRBV15,15,TGTGCCACCAGCACGAGACAGGGAATTATAGATACGCAGTATTTT,CATSTRQGIIDTQYF
TRBJ2-5,TRBD2,-,TRBV28,15,TGTGCCAGCACCCCCACCGGGGGGTTACAAGAGACCCAGTACTTC,CASTPTGGLQETQYF
TRBJ2-1,TRBD2,many,TRBV7-2,14,TGTGCCAGCAGCTTAGCGAGGGTAGCGGGGCAGCAGTTCTTC,CASSLARVAGQQFF
TRBJ1-5,-,-,TRBV23-1,18,TGCGCCAGCCCTCAAGGGGATGGGTTCTCACTTGACAATCAGCCCCAGCATTTT,CASPQGDGFSLDNQPQHF
TRBJ1-1,TRBD1,-,TRBV2,14,TGTGCCAGCAGCGCGGACAGGGAATGGACTGAAGCTTTCTTT,CASSADREWTEAFF
TRBJ2-3,-,-,TRBV7-9,15,TGTGCCAGCAGCTACCCCAGCGGGAGCACAGATACGCAGTATTTT,CASSYPSGSTDTQYF
TRBJ2-7,TRBD2,-,TRBV7-3,15,TGTGCCAGCAGCTTATCAGCGGGGGGCTTCTACGAGCAGTACTTC,CASSLSAGGFYEQYF
TRBJ1-1,-,-,TRBV11-3,13,TGTGCCAGCAGCTTCTCGGGGGACACTGAAGCTTTCTTT,CASSFSGDTEAFF
TRBJ2-5,-,-,TRBV11-2,16,TGTGCCAGCAGCTTAGCTTTCGAGATTATCCAAGAGACCCAGTACTTC,CASSLAFEIIQETQYF
TRBJ2-3,TRBD2,-,TRBV14,16,TGTGCCAGCAGCCAAGGGGGAAGCGGGGGACTTTATACGCAGTATTTT,CASSQGGSGGLYTQYF
TRBJ2-1,-,-,TRBV24-1,13,TGTGCCACCAGTGATGGGGGGAACAATGAGCAGTTCTTC,CATSDGGNNEQFF